This entry lists 27 T cell receptor beta chains sequenced from one sample in a study of T-cell memory formation after mild COVID-19. TCRdb reanalysed the 5' RACE reads using MiXCR and keeps one entry per CDR3 protein. Among 430,000 or so distinct CDR3 sequences listed, nearly 25% were seen once. Sequencing was performed on PBMCs or a T cell subset sorted from them (not recorded which). These receptors were obtained from an adult woman who had mild COVID-19 (a few samples of this study predate the infection). Cell type and time point are not known.

This clonotype has more than one count but fewer than ten. The chain has TRBV18 and TRBJ2-7; 7 positions agree with TRBD2. Trimming cost V 6 bases and J 6 bases; bases outside gene matches: 14. CDR3 length: 15 residues. From germline, CDR1 is KGHSH and CDR2 LQKENI. In DNA form, the CDR3 reads TGTGCCAGCTCCTTACAGAGAGCGGGGAGGAGCGAGCAGTACTTC. Residues: CASSLQRAGRSEQYF.

This chain uses TRBV2 with TRBJ2-1; 10 positions match TRBD2. Germline lookup yields CDR1 SNHLY and CDR2 FYNNEI. The CDR3 extends over 16 amino acids. V trimming: 6 bases; J trimming: 1 base; junction bases outside the gene matches: 6. The CDR3 nucleotides are TGTGCCAGCAGCAGGGGACTAGCGACTTCCTACAATGAGCAGTTCTTC. This codes for CASSRGLATSYNEQFF. The whole variable domain, remainder taken from reference TRBV2 and TRBJ2-1, is EPEVTQTPSHQVTQMGQEVILRCVPISNHLYFYWYRQILGQKVEFLVSFYNNEISEKSEIFDDQFSVERPDGSNFTLKIRSTKLEDSAMYFCASSRGLATSYNEQFFGPGTRLTVL.

This clonotype was recorded a few times. The CDR3 loop is CASSRQSSGYTF. CDR3 nucleotides: TGTGCCAGCAGCCGTCAGAGTAGTGGCTACACCTTC. The chain is built from TRBV7-9 and TRBJ1-2; the D is unclear. Trimming pared 5 bases from V and 7 bases from J, leaving 11 bases between. CDR1 and CDR2 (germline): SEHNR, FQNEAQ (reference sequence). The CDR3 loop spans 12 amino acids. The full variable domain, with the rest looked up from reference TRBV7-9 and TRBJ1-2, is DTGVSQNPRHKITKRGQNVTFRCDPISEHNRLYWYRQTLGQGPEFLTYFQNEAQLEKSRLLSDRFSAERPKGSFSTLEIQRTEQGDSAMYLCASSRQSSGYTFGSGTRLTVV.

This clonotype was detected a few times. V gene TRBV7-3 combines with J gene TRBJ2-2; 9 nucleotides align to TRBD2. This CDR3 region has 15 residues. V gave up 1 base and J gave up 7 bases; unmatched junction bases: 4. The germline gives CDR1 SGHTA, CDR2 FQGTGA. This CDR3 reads CASSLIAGAFGELFF. The CDR3 DNA is TGTGCCAGCAGCTTAATAGCGGGAGCTTTCGGGGAGCTGTTTTTT.

The chain links TRBV12-3 or TRBV12-4 to TRBJ2-5; D perhaps matches TRBD2 (6 bases). V lost 4 bases to trimming and J lost 4 bases, with 16 bases between them. The CDR3 covers 15 residues. The CDR3 reads CASSWIGDWRETQYF. The CDR3 region has the DNA TGTGCCAGCAGTTGGATAGGGGACTGGCGAGAGACCCAGTACTTC.

The CDR3 nucleotides are TGTGCCAGCAGCTTAGCGGGACAGAGGGTCACTGAAGCTTTCTTT. This gives the protein CASSLAGQRVTEAFF. The rearrangement joins TRBV11-2 to TRBJ1-1; 7 positions match TRBD1. Germline CDR1 reads SGHAT; CDR2 reads FQNNGV. The CDR3 loop spans 15 amino acids. With V trimmed by 1 base and J by 4 bases, 6 bases remained unmatched.

The genes are TRBV2 and TRBJ1-3, with 8 positions matching TRBD1. This CDR3 spans 13 amino acids. J lost 0 bases, V lost 9 bases, and 1 base had no gene match. Per the germline V gene, CDR1 is SNHLY and CDR2 is FYNNEI. This CDR3 reads CARDRGSGNTIYF. DNA of the CDR3: TGTGCCAGAGACAGGGGCTCTGGAAACACCATATATTTT.

In DNA, the CDR3 is TGCAGTGCTACCTTGACTAGCGAGACCGTGACAGATACGCAGTATTTT. This translates into CSATLTSETVTDTQYF. This chain uses TRBV20-1 with TRBJ2-3; 8 bases are a match to TRBD2. Germline assignment: CDR1 DFQATT and CDR2 SNEGSKA (reference sequence). This CDR3 has 16 amino acids. The ends lost 4 bases at V and 3 bases at J; junction bases unmatched: 12.

This clonotype was seen at least ten times. V gene TRBV4-3 combines with J gene TRBJ2-3; 8 bases fit TRBD2. Germline trimming cut 1 base from V and 3 bases from J; bases unmatched to any gene: 9. The germline V gene encodes CDR1 LGHNA and CDR2 YSLEER. This CDR3 is 17 amino acids long. In DNA form, the CDR3 reads TGCGCCAGCAGCCAAGGTGTAGCCCGCGGGGGGACAGATACGCAGTATTTT. Residues: CASSQGVARGGTDTQYF.

This clonotype was observed a handful of times. This chain links TRBV4-2 with TRBJ1-4, with TRBD1 matching 8 bases. The CDR3 is 15 residues long. J was trimmed by 6 bases and V by 6 bases; bases with no gene match: 9. Germline V gene sequence: CDR1 LGHNA, CDR2 YNFKEQ. This CDR3 reads CASSPRGQGDEKLFF. In DNA, the CDR3 is TGTGCCAGCAGTCCAAGAGGACAGGGCGATGAAAAACTGTTTTTT.

The chain is built from TRBV15 and TRBJ1-1; D is perhaps TRBD1 (5 bases). The germline V and J ends were trimmed by 2 bases and 5 bases, with 9 bases remaining between them. The germline V gene has CDR1 LNHNV and CDR2 YYDKDF (reference sequence). There are 13 residues in the CDR3. CDR3 coding DNA: TGTGCCACCAGCAGACGGGGGGGGACTGAAGCTTTCTTT. Protein sequence: CATSRRGGTEAFF.

The chain recombines TRBV20-1 with TRBJ1-2; a possible D gene is TRBD1 (6 bases). V was shortened by 5 bases and J by 7 bases, with 20 bases between the two germline ends. The CDR3 has 14 residues. Per the germline V gene, CDR1 is DFQATT and CDR2 is SNEGSKA (reference sequence). CDR3 in amino acids: CSAPIEGRGRGYTF. CDR3 coding DNA: TGCAGTGCTCCCATCGAGGGCAGGGGTCGTGGCTACACCTTC.

The genes are TRBV7-9 and TRBJ2-5, with 9 bases lining up with TRBD1. With V trimmed by 5 bases and J by 5 bases, 12 bases remained unmatched. CDR1 and CDR2 from the germline V gene are SEHNR and FQNEAQ (reference sequence). The CDR3 totals 16 residues. CDR3 nucleotide sequence: TGTGCCAGCAGCCCCCCGGGGACAGGGTCTCTGGAGACCCAGTACTTC. It encodes CASSPPGTGSLETQYF.

This chain uses TRBV6-6 with TRBJ2-2, with 11 bases lining up with TRBD2. Germline CDR1 MNHNY, CDR2 SVGAGI (reference sequence). The junction had 13 bases not matched to a gene; V was cut back by 6 bases and J by 7 bases. This CDR3 contains 17 residues. CDR3 protein: CASSRDPGLAVHGELFF. In DNA, the CDR3 is TGTGCCAGCAGCCGAGACCCGGGACTAGCGGTTCACGGGGAGCTGTTTTTT.

The DNA of the CDR3 is TGTGCCAGCAGCCAAGCAGCCTGGACAGGGAACACAGATACGCAGTATTTT. Its protein is CASSQAAWTGNTDTQYF. The V gene is TRBV4-2, the J gene TRBJ2-3; TRBD1 agrees at 8 bases. With 1 base clipped from V and 2 bases from J, the junction kept 8 bases outside the gene matches. CDR3 size: 17 residues. The germline CDR1 and CDR2 sequences are LGHNA and YNFKEQ.

This clonotype showed up just a few times. The J gene is TRBJ2-1, the V gene TRBV9; 8 nucleotides match TRBD2. The CDR3 spans 17 residues. Germline CDR1 reads SGDLS; CDR2 reads YYNGEE. Losses at the gene ends were 3 bases for V and 1 base for J; bases not matched to a gene: 9. The CDR3 DNA follows: TGTGCCAGCAGCGCGATCCCTAGCGGGTCTTCCTACAATGAGCAGTTCTTC. Translation gives CASSAIPSGSSYNEQFF.

This clonotype has only a few counts. This sequence joins TRBV5-1 and TRBJ2-5; 8 bases agree with TRBD1. V gave up 2 bases and J gave up 4 bases; unmatched junction bases: 16. Germline assignment: CDR1 SGHRS and CDR2 YFSETQ. The CDR3 extends over 18 amino acids. Here the CDR3 DNA reads TGCGCCAGCAGCTTTGGGGCTGACAGGGGAGGAGTTGGAGAGACCCAGTACTTC. It specifies CASSFGADRGGVGETQYF.

This clonotype has a handful of counts. The CDR3 is CATSRDGGEGNEQFF. DNA for the CDR3: TGTGCCACCAGCAGAGATGGTGGAGAGGGTAATGAGCAGTTCTTC. The rearrangement joins TRBV15 to TRBJ2-1; possibly TRBD2 for D (5 bases). Germline assignment: CDR1 LNHNV and CDR2 YYDKDF (reference sequence). The ends were cut back, 0 bases at V and 7 bases at J, with 13 bases in the middle. CDR3 size: 15 residues.

This chain uses TRBV29-1 with TRBJ2-7; perhaps TRBD1 as D (8 bases). The germline gives CDR1 SQVTM, CDR2 ANQGSEA. Trimming took off 7 bases at V and 3 bases at J, with 19 bases between the two ends. The length of the CDR3 is 14 residues. The chain's CDR3 is CSGGGGQGNYEQYF. CDR3 sequence (DNA): TGCAGCGGGGGGGGCGGACAGGGAAACTACGAGCAGTACTTC.

This clonotype was picked up a small number of times. This chain uses TRBV29-1 with TRBJ2-1, with 7 bases identical to TRBD1. Trimming removed 1 base from V and 13 bases from J; junction bases left unmatched: 13. This CDR3 is built from 14 residues. The germline CDR1 and CDR2 sequences are SQVTM and ANQGSEA. The CDR3 is CSVEGQGLRGLQFF. Here the CDR3 DNA reads TGCAGCGTTGAAGGACAGGGCCTCAGGGGTCTCCAGTTCTTC.

The table lists this clonotype with a few counts. The chain uses TRBV5-4 and TRBJ2-3; no firm D call. Looked up from germline, CDR1 is SGHNT and CDR2 is YYREEE (reference sequence). The CDR3 spans 14 residues. V shed 4 bases and J shed 2 bases, with 11 bases lying between them. In DNA form, the CDR3 reads TGTGCCAGCAGCCGGACGAGACCCACAGATACGCAGTATTTT. It encodes CASSRTRPTDTQYF.

The chain recombines TRBV25-1 with TRBJ2-2; tentative D call: TRBD1 (5 bases). The CDR3 is made up of 15 amino acids. Trimming removed 1 base from V and 4 bases from J, with 10 bases in between. Germline V CDR1 and CDR2: MGHDK, SYGVNS. In DNA, the CDR3 is TGTGCCAGCAGTGAATCCAGGGCCGTCACCGGGGAGCTGTTTTTT. As protein: CASSESRAVTGELFF. Drawing the rest from reference TRBV25-1 and TRBJ2-2, the complete variable domain is EADIYQTPRYLVIGTGKKITLECSQTMGHDKMYWYQQDPGMELHLIHYSYGVNSTEKGDLSSESTVSRIRTEHFPLTLESARPSHTSQYLCASSESRAVTGELFFGEGSRLTVL.

This clonotype came up many times. The V gene is TRBV3-1, the J gene TRBJ2-7, with TRBD1 matching 8 bases. With V trimmed by 0 bases and J by 4 bases, 8 bases remained unmatched. CDR1 is LGHDT and CDR2 is YNNKEL in the germline V gene (reference sequence). This CDR3 is built from 16 residues. CDR3 in DNA: TGTGCCAGCAGCCAAGATATGTCAGGGGGCTTGTACGAGCAGTACTTC. Protein sequence: CASSQDMSGGLYEQYF.

V is TRBV20-1 and J is TRBJ2-7, with 11 bases fitting TRBD2. In germline, CDR1 is DFQATT, CDR2 SNEGSKA (reference sequence). Trimming removed 5 bases from V and 5 bases from J; junction bases left unmatched: 8. The CDR3 length is 14 residues. The CDR3 here is CSAYVAGGQNEQYF. The DNA for the CDR3 is TGCAGTGCTTATGTAGCGGGGGGGCAAAACGAGCAGTACTTC.

This chain joins TRBV6-5 and TRBJ2-2; 9 positions match TRBD2. Trimming took 0 bases from V and 5 from J; bases not matched to a gene: 4. Germline V lookup: CDR1 MNHEY, CDR2 SVGAGI. There are 16 residues in the CDR3. CDR3 DNA sequence: TGTGCCAGCAGTTACTCGAGGCTAGCGGGAACCGGGGAGCTGTTTTTT. As protein: CASSYSRLAGTGELFF.

The V and J genes are TRBV20-1 and TRBJ1-1; D call uncertain. The CDR3 loop spans 14 amino acids. Germline CDR1 reads DFQATT; CDR2 reads SNEGSKA (reference sequence). Trimming stripped 0 bases from V and 4 bases from J, with 12 bases between. The CDR3 DNA sequence: TGCAGTGCTAGAGAAGCCCCGGGCCCCACTGAAGCTTTCTTT. This gives the protein CSAREAPGPTEAFF.

This clonotype was recorded a few times. The chain combines TRBV4-1 with TRBJ2-3; either TRBD1 or TRBD2 may supply D (7 bases each). V was cut by 4 bases and J by 9 bases, with 26 bases left in between. This CDR3 is 17 amino acids long. The germline CDR1 and CDR2 sequences are MGHRA and YSYEKL. This CDR3 is CASSPEGGGQGAGTQYF. In nucleotides, the CDR3 is TGCGCCAGCAGCCCAGAAGGGGGCGGGCAGGGAGCGGGAACGCAGTATTTT.